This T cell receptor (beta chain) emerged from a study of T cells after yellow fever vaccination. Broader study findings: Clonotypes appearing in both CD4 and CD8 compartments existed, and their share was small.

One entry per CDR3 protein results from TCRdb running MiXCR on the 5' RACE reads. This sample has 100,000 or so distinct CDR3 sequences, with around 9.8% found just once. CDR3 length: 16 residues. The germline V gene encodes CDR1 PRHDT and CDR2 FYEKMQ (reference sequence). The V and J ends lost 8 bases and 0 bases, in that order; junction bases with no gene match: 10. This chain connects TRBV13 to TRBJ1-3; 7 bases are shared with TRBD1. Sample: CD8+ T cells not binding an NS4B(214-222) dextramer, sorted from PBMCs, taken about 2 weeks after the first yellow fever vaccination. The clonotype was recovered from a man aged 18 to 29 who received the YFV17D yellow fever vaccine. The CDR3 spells CASGNWGQLSGNTIYF. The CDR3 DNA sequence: TGTGCCAGCGGGAACTGGGGACAGCTCTCTGGAAACACCATATATTTT.